Sequencing of this TCR beta chain was carried out in a study of CD8+ T cells in alopecia areata. Study-level results: Alopecia totalis/universalis scalp especially showed more expanded CD8+ clones than normal scalp.

Treatment denoted: oral pan-JAK inhibitor, 5-10 mg twice daily. The sequencing template was cDNA reverse transcribed from extracted RNA. TCRdb keeps only in-frame clones here, not all; method: immunoSEQ multiplex PCR. Of 90,000 to 150,000 clones listed, 53% are singletons. A word on this clone: Its antigen is not identified.

This receptor was obtained from a human donor with alopecia areata. The sample was CD4+ T cells sorted from blood, taken at week 4, from a patient treated with tofacitinib.

The CDR3 here is CASSRASGQVSPLHF. DNA of the CDR3: TGTGCCAGCAGTAGAGCCTCGGGACAGGTTTCACCCCTCCACTTT. The chain carries TRBV27 and TRBJ1-6; 8 nucleotides agree with TRBD1. Germline trimming cut 5 bases from V and 9 bases from J; bases unmatched to any gene: 9. The CDR3 spans 15 residues. CDR1 is MNHEY and CDR2 is SMNVEV in the germline V gene (reference sequence).